This T cell receptor beta chain was found in a study of shared clonotypes between healthy human individuals. Produced via immunoSEQ multiplex PCR; TCRdb's table is partial and in-frame only. Of approximately 810,000 clones listed, nearly 95% were seen once; the top ten hold more than 20%. This clone has just a few counts. Naive CD8 cells were CD45RO-negative, positively selected for CCR7, excluding terminally differentiated effector memory CD45RA+ cells. J gave up 6 bases and V 5 bases, and 5 bases lay outside the gene matches. Germline assignment: CDR1 GTSNPN and CDR2 SVGIG (reference sequence). The CDR3 loop spans 12 amino acids.

The source of this sequence is a man aged 25-45 years in good health. The specimen sequenced was naive CD8+ T cells sorted from blood. The chain joins TRBV30 to TRBJ2-7; 9 bases map to TRBD1. In nucleotides, the CDR3 is TGTGCCTGGGGACAGGGGAGGGTCGAGCAGTACTTC. Encoded protein: CAWGQGRVEQYF.